The entry below gives a single T cell receptor beta chain sequence along with its context. The data were obtained in a study of blood T cell repertoires in COVID-19. Whole-study context: Sources were T cells, B-cell-depleted T cells, or PBMCs; the material itself was cDNA or gDNA.

Profiled with immunoSEQ multiplex PCR; TCRdb holds only in-frame clones, not every one. The table has 200,000 to 250,000 clones, roughly 85% seen once. The CDR3 runs to 14 residues. Per the germline V gene, CDR1 is SGHTA and CDR2 is FQGNSA. J was trimmed by 2 bases and V by 4 bases; bases with no gene match: 1. V and J are TRBV7-2 and TRBJ1-3; 8 bases are a match to TRBD1. Sequencing used peripheral blood. The receptor comes from a woman aged 80 or over with acute or convalescent COVID-19. CDR3 in DNA: TGTGCCAGCAGCTCGACAGGGGCTGGAAACACCATATATTTT. Encoded protein: CASSSTGAGNTIYF.